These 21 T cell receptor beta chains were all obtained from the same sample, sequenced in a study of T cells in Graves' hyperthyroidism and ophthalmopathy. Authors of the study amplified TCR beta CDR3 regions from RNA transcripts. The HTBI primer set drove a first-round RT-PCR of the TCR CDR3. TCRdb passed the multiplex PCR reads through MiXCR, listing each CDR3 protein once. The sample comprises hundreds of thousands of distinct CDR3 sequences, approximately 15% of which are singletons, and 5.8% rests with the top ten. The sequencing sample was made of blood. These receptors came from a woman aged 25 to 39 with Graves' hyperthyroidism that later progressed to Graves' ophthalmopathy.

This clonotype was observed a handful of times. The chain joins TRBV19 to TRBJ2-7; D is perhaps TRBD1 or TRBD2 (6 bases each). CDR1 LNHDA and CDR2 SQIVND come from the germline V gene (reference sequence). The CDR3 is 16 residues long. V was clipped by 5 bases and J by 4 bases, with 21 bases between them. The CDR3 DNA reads TGTGCCAGTAGTCCTCCGGGACATGAGGGGGGATACGAGCAGTACTTC. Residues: CASSPPGHEGGYEQYF.

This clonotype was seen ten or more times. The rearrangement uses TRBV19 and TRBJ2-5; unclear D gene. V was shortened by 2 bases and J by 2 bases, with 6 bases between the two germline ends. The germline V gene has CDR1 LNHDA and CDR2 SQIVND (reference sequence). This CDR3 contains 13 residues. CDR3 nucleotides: TGTGCCAGTAGTATAACGAGTCAAGAGACCCAGTACTTC. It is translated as CASSITSQETQYF. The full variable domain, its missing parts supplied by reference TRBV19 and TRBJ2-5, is DGGITQSPKYLFRKEGQNVTLSCEQNLNHDAMYWYRQDPGQGLRLIYYSQIVNDFQKGDIAEGYSVSREKKESFPLTVTSAQKNPTAFYLCASSITSQETQYFGPGTRLLVL.

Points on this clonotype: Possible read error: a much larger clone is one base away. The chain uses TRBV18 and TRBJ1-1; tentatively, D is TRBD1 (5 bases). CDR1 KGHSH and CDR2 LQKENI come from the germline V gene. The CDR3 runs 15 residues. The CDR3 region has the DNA TGTGTCAGCTCACCAAGCCGGGGGTTGAACACTGAAGCTTTCTTT. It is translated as CVSSPSRGLNTEAFF.

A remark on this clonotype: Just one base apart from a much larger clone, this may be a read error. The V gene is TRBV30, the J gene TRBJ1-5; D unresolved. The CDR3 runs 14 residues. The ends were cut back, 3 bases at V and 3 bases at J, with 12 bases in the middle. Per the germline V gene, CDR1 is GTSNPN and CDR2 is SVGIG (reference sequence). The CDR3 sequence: CAWSVGRINQPQHF. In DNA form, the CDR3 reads TGTGCCTGGAGCGTGGGAAGGATCAATCAGCCCCAGCATTTT.

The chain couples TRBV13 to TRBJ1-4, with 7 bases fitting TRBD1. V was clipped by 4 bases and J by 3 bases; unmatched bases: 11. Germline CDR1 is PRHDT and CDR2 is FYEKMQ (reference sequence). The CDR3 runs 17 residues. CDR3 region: CASSSNSRQGPNEKLFF. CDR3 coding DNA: TGTGCCAGCAGCTCAAATTCCCGACAGGGCCCTAATGAAAAACTGTTTTTT.

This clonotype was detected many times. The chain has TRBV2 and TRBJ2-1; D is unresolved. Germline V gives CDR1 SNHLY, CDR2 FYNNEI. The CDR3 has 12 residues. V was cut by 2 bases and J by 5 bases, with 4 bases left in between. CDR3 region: CASSEFHNEQFF. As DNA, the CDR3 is TGTGCCAGCAGTGAATTTCACAATGAGCAGTTCTTC. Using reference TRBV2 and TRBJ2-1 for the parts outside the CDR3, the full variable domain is EPEVTQTPSHQVTQMGQEVILRCVPISNHLYFYWYRQILGQKVEFLVSFYNNEISEKSEIFDDQFSVERPDGSNFTLKIRSTKLEDSAMYFCASSEFHNEQFFGPGTRLTVL.

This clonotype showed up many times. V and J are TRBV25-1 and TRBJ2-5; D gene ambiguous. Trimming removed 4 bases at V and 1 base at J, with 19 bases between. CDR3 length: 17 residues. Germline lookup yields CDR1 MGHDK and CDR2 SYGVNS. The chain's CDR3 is CASSVGLRPKLQETQYF. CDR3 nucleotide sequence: TGTGCCAGCAGTGTCGGTCTAAGGCCCAAACTCCAAGAGACCCAGTACTTC.

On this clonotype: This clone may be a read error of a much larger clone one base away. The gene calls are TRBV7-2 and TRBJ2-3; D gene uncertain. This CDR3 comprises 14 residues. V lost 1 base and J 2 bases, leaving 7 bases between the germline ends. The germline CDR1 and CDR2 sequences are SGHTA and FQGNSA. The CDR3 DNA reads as TGTGCCAGCAGCTTAGGTTCAGTCACAGATACGCAGTATTTT. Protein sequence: CASSLGSVTDTQYF.

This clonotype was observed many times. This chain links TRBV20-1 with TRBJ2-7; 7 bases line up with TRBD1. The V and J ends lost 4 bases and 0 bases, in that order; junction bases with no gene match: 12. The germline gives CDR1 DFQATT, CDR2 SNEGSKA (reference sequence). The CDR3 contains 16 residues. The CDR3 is CSAKDRIRSSSYEQYF. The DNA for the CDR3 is TGCAGTGCTAAGGACAGGATTCGCTCTAGCTCCTACGAGCAGTACTTC.

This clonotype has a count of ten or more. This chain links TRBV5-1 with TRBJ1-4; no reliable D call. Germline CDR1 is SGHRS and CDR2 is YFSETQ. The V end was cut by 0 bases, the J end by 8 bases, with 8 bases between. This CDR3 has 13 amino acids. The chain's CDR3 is CASSLENGEKLFF. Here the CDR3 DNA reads TGCGCCAGCAGCTTGGAGAATGGGGAAAAACTGTTTTTT.

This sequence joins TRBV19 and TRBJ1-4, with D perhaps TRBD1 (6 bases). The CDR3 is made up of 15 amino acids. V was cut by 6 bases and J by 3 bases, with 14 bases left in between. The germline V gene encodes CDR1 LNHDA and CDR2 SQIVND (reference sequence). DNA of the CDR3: TGTGCCAGTAGCTCCCCCAGGGGTGCTAATGAAAAACTGTTTTTT. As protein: CASSSPRGANEKLFF. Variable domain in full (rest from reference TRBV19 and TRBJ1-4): DGGITQSPKYLFRKEGQNVTLSCEQNLNHDAMYWYRQDPGQGLRLIYYSQIVNDFQKGDIAEGYSVSREKKESFPLTVTSAQKNPTAFYLCASSSPRGANEKLFFGSGTQLSVL.

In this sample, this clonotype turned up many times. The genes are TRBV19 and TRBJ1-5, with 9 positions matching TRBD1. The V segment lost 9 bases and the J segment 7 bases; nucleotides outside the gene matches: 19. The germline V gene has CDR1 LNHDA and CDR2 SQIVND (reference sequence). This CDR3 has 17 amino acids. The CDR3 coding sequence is TGTGCCAGCGGGGGGTCCTACAGGGGGCTGAATGGGCAGCCCCAGCATTTT. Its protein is CASGGSYRGLNGQPQHF.

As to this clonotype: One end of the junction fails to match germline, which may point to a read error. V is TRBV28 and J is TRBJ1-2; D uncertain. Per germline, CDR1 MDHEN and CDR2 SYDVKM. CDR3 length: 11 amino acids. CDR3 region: CASSKGYGYAF. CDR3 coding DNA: TGTGCCAGCAGCAAAGGTTATGGCTACGCCTTC.

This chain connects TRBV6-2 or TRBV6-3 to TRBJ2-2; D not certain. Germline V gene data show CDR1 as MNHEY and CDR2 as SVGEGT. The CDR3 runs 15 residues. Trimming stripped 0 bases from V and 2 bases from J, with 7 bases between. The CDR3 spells CASSYSVLNTGELFF. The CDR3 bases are TGTGCCAGCAGTTACTCGGTACTTAACACCGGGGAGCTGTTTTTT.

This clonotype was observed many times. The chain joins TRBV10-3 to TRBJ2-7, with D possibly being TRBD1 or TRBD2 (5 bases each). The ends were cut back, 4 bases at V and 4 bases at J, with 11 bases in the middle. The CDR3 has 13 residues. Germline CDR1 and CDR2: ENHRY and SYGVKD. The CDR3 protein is CAISGGTGYEQYF. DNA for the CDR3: TGTGCCATCAGTGGGGGGACGGGGTACGAGCAGTACTTC.

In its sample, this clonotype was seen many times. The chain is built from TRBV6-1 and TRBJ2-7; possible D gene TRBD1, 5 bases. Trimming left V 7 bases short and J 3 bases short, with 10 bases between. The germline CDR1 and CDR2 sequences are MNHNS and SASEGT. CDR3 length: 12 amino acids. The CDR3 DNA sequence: TGTGCCAGCACTAGGGGCCTCTACGAGCAGTACTTC. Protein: CASTRGLYEQYF.

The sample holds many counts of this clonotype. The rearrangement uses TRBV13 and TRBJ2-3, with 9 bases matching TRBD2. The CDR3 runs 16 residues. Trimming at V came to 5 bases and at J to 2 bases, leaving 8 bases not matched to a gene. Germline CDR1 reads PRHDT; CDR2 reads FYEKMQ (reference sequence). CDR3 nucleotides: TGTGCCAGCAGCGTTAGCGGGAGCCCCTTCACAGATACGCAGTATTTT. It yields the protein CASSVSGSPFTDTQYF.

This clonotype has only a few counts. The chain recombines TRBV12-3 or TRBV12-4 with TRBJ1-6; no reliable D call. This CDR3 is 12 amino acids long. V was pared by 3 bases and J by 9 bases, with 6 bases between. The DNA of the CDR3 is TGTGCCAGCAGTTTTAGGGTTTCACCCCTCCACTTT. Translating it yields CASSFRVSPLHF.

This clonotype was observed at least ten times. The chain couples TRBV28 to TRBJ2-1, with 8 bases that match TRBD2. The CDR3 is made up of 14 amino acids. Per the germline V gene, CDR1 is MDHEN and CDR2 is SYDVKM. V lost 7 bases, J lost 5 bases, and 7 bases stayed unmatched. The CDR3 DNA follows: TGTGCCAGCAAGCGGGCGGGAGGCCACAATGAGCAGTTCTTC. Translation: CASKRAGGHNEQFF.

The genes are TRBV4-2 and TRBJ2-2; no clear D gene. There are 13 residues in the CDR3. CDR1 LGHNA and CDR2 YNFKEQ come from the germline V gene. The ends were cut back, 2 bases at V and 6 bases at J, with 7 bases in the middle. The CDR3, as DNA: TGTGCCAGCAGCCAAAGTATCTCCGGGGAGCTGTTTTTT. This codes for CASSQSISGELFF.

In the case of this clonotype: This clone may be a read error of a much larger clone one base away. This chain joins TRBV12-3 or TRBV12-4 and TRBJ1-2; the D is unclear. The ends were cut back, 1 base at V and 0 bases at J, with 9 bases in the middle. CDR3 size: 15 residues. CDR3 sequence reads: CASSLDLGANYGYTF. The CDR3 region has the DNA TGTGCCAGCAGTTTAGATCTGGGAGCTAACTATGGCTACACCTTC.